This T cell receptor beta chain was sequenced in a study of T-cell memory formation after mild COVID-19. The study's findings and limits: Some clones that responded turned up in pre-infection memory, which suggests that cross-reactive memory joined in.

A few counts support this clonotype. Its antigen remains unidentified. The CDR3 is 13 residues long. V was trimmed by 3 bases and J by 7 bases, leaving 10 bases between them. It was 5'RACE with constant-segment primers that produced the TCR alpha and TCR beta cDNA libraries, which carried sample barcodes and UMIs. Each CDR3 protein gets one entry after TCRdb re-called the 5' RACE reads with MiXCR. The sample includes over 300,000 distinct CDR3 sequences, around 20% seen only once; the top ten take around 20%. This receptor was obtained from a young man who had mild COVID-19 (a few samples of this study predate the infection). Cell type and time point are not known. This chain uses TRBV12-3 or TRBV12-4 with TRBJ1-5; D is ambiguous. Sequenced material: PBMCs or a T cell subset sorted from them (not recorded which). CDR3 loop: CASSLMAGQPQHF. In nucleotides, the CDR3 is TGTGCCAGCAGTTTGATGGCGGGACAGCCCCAGCATTTT.